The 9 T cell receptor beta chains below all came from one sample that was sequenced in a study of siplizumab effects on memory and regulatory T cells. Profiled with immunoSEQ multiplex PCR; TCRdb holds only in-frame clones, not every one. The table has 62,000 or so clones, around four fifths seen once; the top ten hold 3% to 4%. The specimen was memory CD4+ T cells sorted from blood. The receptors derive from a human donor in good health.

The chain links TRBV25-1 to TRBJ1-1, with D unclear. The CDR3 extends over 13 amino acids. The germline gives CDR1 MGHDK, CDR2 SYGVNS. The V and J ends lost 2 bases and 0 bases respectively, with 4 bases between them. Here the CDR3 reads CASSEGVNTEAFF. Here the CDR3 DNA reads TGTGCCAGCAGTGAAGGCGTGAACACTGAAGCTTTCTTT. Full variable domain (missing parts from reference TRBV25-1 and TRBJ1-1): EADIYQTPRYLVIGTGKKITLECSQTMGHDKMYWYQQDPGMELHLIHYSYGVNSTEKGDLSSESTVSRIRTEHFPLTLESARPSHTSQYLCASSEGVNTEAFFGQGTRLTVV.

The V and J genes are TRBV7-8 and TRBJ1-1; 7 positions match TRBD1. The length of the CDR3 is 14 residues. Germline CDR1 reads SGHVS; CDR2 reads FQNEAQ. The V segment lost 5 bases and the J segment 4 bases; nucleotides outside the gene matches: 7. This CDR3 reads CASSRGTAVTEAFF. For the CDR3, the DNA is TGTGCCAGCAGCAGAGGGACAGCAGTCACTGAAGCTTTCTTT.

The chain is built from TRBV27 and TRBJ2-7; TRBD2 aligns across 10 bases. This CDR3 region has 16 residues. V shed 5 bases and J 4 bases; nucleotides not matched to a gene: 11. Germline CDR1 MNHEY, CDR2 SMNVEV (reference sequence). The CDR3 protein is CASSSYLGTSVYEQYF. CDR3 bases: TGTGCCAGCAGTAGCTATCTTGGGACTAGCGTGTACGAGCAGTACTTC.

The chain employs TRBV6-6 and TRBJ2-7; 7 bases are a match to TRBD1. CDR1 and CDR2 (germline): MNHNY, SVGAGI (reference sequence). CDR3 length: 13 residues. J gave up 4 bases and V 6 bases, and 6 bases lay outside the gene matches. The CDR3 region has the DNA TGTGCCAGCAGGTCAGGGGGTGATTACGAGCAGTACTTC. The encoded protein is CASRSGGDYEQYF.

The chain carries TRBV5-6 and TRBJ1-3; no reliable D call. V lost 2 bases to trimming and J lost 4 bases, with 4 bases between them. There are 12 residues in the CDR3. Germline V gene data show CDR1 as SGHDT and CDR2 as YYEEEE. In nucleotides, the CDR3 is TGTGCCAGCAGCTTAACCGGAAACACCATATATTTT. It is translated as CASSLTGNTIYF.

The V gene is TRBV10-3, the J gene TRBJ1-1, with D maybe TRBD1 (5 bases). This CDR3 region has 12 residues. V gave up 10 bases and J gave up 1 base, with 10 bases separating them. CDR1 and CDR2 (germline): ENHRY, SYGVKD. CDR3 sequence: CATRGTNTEAFF. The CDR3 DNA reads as TGTGCCACCCGGGGGACGAACACTGAAGCTTTCTTT.

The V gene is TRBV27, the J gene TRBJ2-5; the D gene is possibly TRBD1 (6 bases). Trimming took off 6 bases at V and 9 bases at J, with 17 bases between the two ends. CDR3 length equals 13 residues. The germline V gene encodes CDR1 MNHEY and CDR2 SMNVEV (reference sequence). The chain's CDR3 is CASRRQESLAQYF. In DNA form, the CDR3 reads TGTGCCAGCAGGCGACAGGAATCTTTGGCCCAGTACTTC.

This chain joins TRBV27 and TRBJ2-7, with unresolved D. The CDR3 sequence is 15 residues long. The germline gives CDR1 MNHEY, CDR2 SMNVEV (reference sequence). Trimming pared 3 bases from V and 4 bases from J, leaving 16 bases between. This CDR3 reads CASSFGLPGAYEQYF. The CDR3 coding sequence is TGTGCCAGCAGTTTTGGGCTCCCGGGTGCTTACGAGCAGTACTTC.

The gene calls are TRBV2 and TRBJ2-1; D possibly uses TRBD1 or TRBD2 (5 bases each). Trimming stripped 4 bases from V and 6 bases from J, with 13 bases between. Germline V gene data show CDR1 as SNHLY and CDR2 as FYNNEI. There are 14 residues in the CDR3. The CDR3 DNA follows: TGTGCCAGCAGTGGTTTTGGGACGTTCAATGAGCAGTTCTTC. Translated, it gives CASSGFGTFNEQFF.